This is a list of T cell receptor beta chains from one sample in a study of blood T cell repertoires in COVID-19. TCRdb keeps only in-frame clones here, not all; method: immunoSEQ multiplex PCR. The data show approximately 330,000 clones, with over 85% seen just once and roughly a tenth held by the top ten. The sequenced material came from PBMCs or T cells enriched from blood (not recorded which). The receptors were sampled from a woman between 25 and 40 years old who had recovered from COVID-19. Each CDR3 is given with its conserved first and last residue. A D gene is named only where the DNA matches it firmly. For some rows the clone size is stated as once, few or many, or as a class when expanded; others skip it.

j_call clone_size v_call d_call cdr3_aa cdr3_nt
TRBJ2-5 - TRBV3-1/TRBV3-2 - CASSFEGASRWETQYF TGTGCCAGCAGTTTTGAGGGCGCGTCCAGGTGGGAGACCCAGTACTTC
TRBJ1-2 - TRBV7-9 TRBD1 CASSPWDRGLYGYTF TGTGCCAGCAGCCCGTGGGACAGGGGGCTATATGGCTACACCTTC
TRBJ2-1 - TRBV12-3/TRBV12-4 TRBD2 CAQSLAANREQFF TGTGCCCAAAGCCTAGCGGCGAACCGGGAGCAGTTCTTC
TRBJ1-1 few TRBV5-1 - CASSFQGHMNTEAFF TGCGCCAGCAGCTTCCAGGGGCATATGAACACTGAAGCTTTCTTT
TRBJ2-2 - TRBV28 - CASSLLQGAGELFF TGTGCCAGCAGTTTACTTCAGGGTGCCGGGGAGCTGTTTTTT
TRBJ1-4 - TRBV7-2 TRBD1 CASSFGDRGRKLREKLFF TGTGCCAGCAGCTTCGGGGACAGGGGGCGCAAGTTGAGAGAAAAACTGTTTTTT
TRBJ1-4 - TRBV4-2 TRBD1 CASSQGGQALNEKLFF TGTGCCAGCAGCCAGGGCGGACAGGCCCTTAATGAAAAACTGTTTTTT
TRBJ2-2 - TRBV19 - CASGLDANTGELFF TGTGCCTCCGGGTTAGATGCGAACACCGGGGAGCTGTTTTTT
TRBJ1-2 - TRBV20-1 - CSAFHGYTF TGCAGTGCCTTTCATGGCTACACCTTC
TRBJ1-3 few TRBV13 TRBD1 CASSLVRDRQRYGWGNTIYF TGTGCCAGCAGCTTAGTGAGGGACAGGCAAAGATATGGGTGGGGAAACACCATATATTTT
TRBJ2-2 - TRBV14 - CASSQDRGGPPGTGELFF TGTGCCAGCAGCCAAGATAGGGGGGGCCCCCCGGGGACCGGGGAGCTGTTTTTT
TRBJ2-7 - TRBV28 - CASRTAGLASDYEQYF TGTGCCAGCAGGACCGCCGGGCTAGCCTCCGACTACGAGCAGTACTTC
TRBJ2-7 - TRBV6-2/TRBV6-3 - CASSSPDDPGGGYEQYF TGTGCCAGCAGTTCGCCCGATGACCCCGGAGGAGGCTACGAGCAGTACTTC
TRBJ2-7 once TRBV19 TRBD2 CASSLLAGGYEQYF TGTGCCAGTAGTTTACTAGCGGGAGGCTACGAGCAGTACTTC
TRBJ2-7 - TRBV4-3 - CASSQEAGLGTASYEQYF TGCGCCAGCAGCCAAGAGGCGGGACTCGGGACGGCTTCCTACGAGCAGTACTTC
TRBJ1-3 - TRBV5-1 - CASSPNLFGVAGNTIYF TGCGCCAGCAGCCCGAACCTTTTCGGGGTGGCCGGAAACACCATATATTTT
TRBJ2-2 - TRBV29-1 - CSAPGTKNTGELFF TGCAGCGCCCCCGGGACAAAGAACACCGGGGAGCTGTTTTTT
TRBJ1-1 - TRBV29-1 TRBD1 CSVEGGQGGEMAFF TGCAGCGTTGAAGGTGGACAGGGAGGGGAAATGGCTTTCTTT
TRBJ2-5 - TRBV6-5 - CASSPPGNNQYF TGTGCCAGCAGCCCCCCGGGTAATAACCAGTACTTC
TRBJ1-2 few TRBV19 TRBD1 CASSILGTGDFDYGYTF TGTGCCAGTAGTATCCTTGGGACAGGGGATTTCGACTATGGCTACACCTTC
TRBJ1-1 - TRBV2 - CASRLLLNTEAFF TGTGCCAGTAGACTTCTTTTGAACACTGAAGCTTTCTTT
TRBJ2-1 - TRBV3-1/TRBV3-2 - CASSLQGINEQFF TGTGCCAGCAGCCTACAGGGTATTAATGAGCAGTTCTTC
TRBJ2-7 - TRBV14 - CASSHGDGEGYEQYF TGTGCCAGCAGCCACGGAGACGGAGAAGGCTACGAGCAGTACTTC
TRBJ2-1 once TRBV11-2 - CATTVGANSYNEQFF TGTGCCACCACCGTAGGAGCAAACTCCTACAATGAGCAGTTCTTC
TRBJ1-6 once TRBV11-2 - CASSSGDSPLHF TGTGCCAGCAGCTCAGGGGATTCACCCCTCCACTTT
TRBJ2-3 - TRBV7-3 - CASSLRVRGDTQYF TGTGCCAGCAGCTTAAGGGTTCGAGGAGATACGCAGTATTTT
TRBJ1-2 - TRBV29-1 - CSVSGGFYGYTF TGCAGTGTCAGCGGAGGGTTCTATGGCTACACCTTC
TRBJ2-1 - TRBV3-1/TRBV3-2 TRBD2 CASSYDLIIAGNEQFF TGTGCCAGCAGCTACGACCTCATAATAGCGGGCAATGAGCAGTTCTTC
TRBJ2-1 few TRBV4-1 TRBD2 CASSQEVPSGSRSEQFF TGCGCCAGCAGCCAAGAAGTACCTAGCGGGAGTAGATCTGAGCAGTTCTTC
TRBJ1-3 - TRBV7-9 - CASSLLFGGDLAGNTIYF TGTGCCAGCAGCTTATTGTTCGGGGGGGATCTGGCTGGAAACACCATATATTTT
TRBJ1-5 once TRBV28 - CASSFVTGPAYSNQPQHF TGTGCCAGCAGTTTCGTGACAGGCCCCGCTTATAGCAATCAGCCCCAGCATTTT
TRBJ1-5 once TRBV18 - CASSPGQAHQPQHF TGTGCCAGCTCACCAGGGCAGGCCCATCAGCCCCAGCATTTT
TRBJ2-1 - TRBV5-4 TRBD1 CASRMTGEEWPNPYNEQFF TGTGCCAGCAGAATGACAGGGGAAGAATGGCCTAATCCCTACAATGAGCAGTTCTTC
TRBJ2-1 - TRBV12-5 TRBD2 CASGLVPIGLAGGPSSYNEQFF TGTGCTAGTGGTTTGGTACCTATCGGGCTAGCGGGAGGGCCGAGCTCCTACAATGAGCAGTTCTTC
TRBJ1-2 - TRBV6-5 - CASSSPGNGYTF TGTGCCAGCAGTAGTCCGGGGAATGGCTACACCTTC
TRBJ1-2 - TRBV13 TRBD1 CASSGRDRNSGYTF TGTGCCAGCAGCGGAAGGGACAGGAATTCTGGCTACACCTTC
TRBJ1-2 - TRBV5-6 - CASTTPGRYYGYTF TGTGCCAGCACCACTCCGGGTCGATACTATGGCTACACCTTC
TRBJ2-3 once TRBV4-2 - CASSPLASRTDTQYF TGTGCCAGCAGCCCATTAGCCAGTCGCACAGATACGCAGTATTTT
TRBJ1-2 - TRBV6-1 - CASSEGPGAAYGYTF TGTGCCAGCAGTGAAGGACCAGGGGCCGCCTATGGCTACACCTTC
TRBJ2-3 - TRBV6-2/TRBV6-3 TRBD2 CASSRLAGADTQYF TGTGCCAGCAGTAGACTAGCGGGAGCAGATACGCAGTATTTT
TRBJ1-5 - TRBV7-6 TRBD1 CASSPGQGRFTAQPQHF TGTGCCAGCAGCCCGGGACAGGGGAGATTTACTGCTCAGCCCCAGCATTTT
TRBJ2-7 once TRBV4-1 TRBD2 CASRPGTSGTYEQYF TGCGCCAGCAGGCCCGGGACTAGCGGGACCTACGAGCAGTACTTC
TRBJ1-1 - TRBV6-5 - CASSHGGGNTEAFF TGTGCCAGCAGCCATGGCGGGGGGAACACTGAAGCTTTCTTT
TRBJ2-5 few TRBV5-6 TRBD2 CASTRAGRSETQYF TGTGCCAGCACAAGAGCGGGACGCTCAGAGACCCAGTACTTC
TRBJ1-5 - TRBV29-1 - CSVGAGAQGPQHF TGCAGCGTTGGGGCAGGGGCCCAGGGGCCCCAGCATTTT
TRBJ2-3 - TRBV7-9 - CASSLRRLAPTDTQYF TGTGCCAGCAGCTTACGTAGGCTAGCGCCCACAGATACGCAGTATTTT
TRBJ2-1 - TRBV7-9 - CASSPPEVSYNEQFF TGTGCCAGCAGCCCACCCGAGGTCTCCTACAATGAGCAGTTCTTC
TRBJ2-7 few TRBV3-1/TRBV3-2 - CASRATGYEQYF TGTGCCAGCAGGGCGACTGGTTACGAGCAGTACTTC
TRBJ2-7 few TRBV19 - CASSSGREFDEQYF TGTGCCAGTAGTTCTGGCAGGGAATTTGACGAGCAGTACTTC
TRBJ1-3 - TRBV3-1/TRBV3-2 - CASSQGSNSGNTIYF TGTGCCAGCAGCCAAGGTTCCAATTCTGGAAACACCATATATTTT
TRBJ2-7 - TRBV4-2 TRBD2 CASREVSGTAKKIYEQYF TGTGCCAGCAGGGAGGTTAGCGGGACGGCTAAGAAGATCTACGAGCAGTACTTC
TRBJ2-7 - TRBV7-9 - CASSLGRGPYEQYF TGTGCCAGCAGCTTGGGCAGGGGTCCCTACGAGCAGTACTTC
TRBJ2-7 once TRBV27 - CASSLSGGYPYEQYF TGTGCCAGCAGTTTATCAGGGGGATACCCCTACGAGCAGTACTTC